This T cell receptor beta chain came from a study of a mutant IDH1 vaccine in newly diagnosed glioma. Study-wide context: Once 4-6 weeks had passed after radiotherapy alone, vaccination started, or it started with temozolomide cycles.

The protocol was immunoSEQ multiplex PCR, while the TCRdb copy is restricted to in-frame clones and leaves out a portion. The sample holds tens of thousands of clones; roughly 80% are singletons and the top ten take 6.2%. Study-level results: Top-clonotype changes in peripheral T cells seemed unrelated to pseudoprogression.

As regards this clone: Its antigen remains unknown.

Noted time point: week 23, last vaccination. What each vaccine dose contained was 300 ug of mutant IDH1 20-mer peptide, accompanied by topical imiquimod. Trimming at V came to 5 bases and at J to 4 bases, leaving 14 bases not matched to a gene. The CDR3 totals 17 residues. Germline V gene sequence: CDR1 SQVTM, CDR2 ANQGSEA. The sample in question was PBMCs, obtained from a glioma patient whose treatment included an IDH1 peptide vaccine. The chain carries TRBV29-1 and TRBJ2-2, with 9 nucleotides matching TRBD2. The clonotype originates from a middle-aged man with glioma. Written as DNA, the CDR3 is TGCAGCGTTTTGAGGGATGGCGGGGGGGGTCCCACCGGGGAGCTGTTTTTT. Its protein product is CSVLRDGGGGPTGELFF.